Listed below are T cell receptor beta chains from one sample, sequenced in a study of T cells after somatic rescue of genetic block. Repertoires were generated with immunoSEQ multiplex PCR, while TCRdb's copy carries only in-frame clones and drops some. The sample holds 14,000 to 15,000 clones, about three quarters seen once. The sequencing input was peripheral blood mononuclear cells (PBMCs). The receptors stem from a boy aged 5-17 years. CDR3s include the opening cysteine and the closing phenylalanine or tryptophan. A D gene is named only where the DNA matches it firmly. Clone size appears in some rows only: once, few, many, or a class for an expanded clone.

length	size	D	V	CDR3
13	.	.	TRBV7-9	CASSFQWPDTQYF
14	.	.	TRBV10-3	CAISDGARTDTQYF
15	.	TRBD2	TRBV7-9	CASSLAGLEGNEQFF
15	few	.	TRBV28	CASSSPNFSNQPQHF
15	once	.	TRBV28	CASSWGGGGANVLTF
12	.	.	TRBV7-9	CASSEQQETQYF
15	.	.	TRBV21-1	CASSKKGREAYEQYF
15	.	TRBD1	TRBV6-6	CASRDPGTGVYGYTF
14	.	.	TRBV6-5	CASSYKRTGYEQYF
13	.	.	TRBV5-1	CASFRDYTGELFF
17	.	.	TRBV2	CASSELRIGHSNQPQHF
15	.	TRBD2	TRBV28	CASSLTSGSSYEQYF
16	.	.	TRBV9	CASSADRRVSYYEQYF
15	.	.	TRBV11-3	CASSLDSVGLYEQYF
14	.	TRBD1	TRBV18	CASSRTGNNEKLFF
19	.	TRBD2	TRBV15	CATSMPTGTSGSLSYEQYF
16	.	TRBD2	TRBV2	CASRRLAGARQETQYF
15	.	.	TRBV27	CASRNAGTPNTEAFF
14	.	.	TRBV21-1	CASSKQGDVYEQYF
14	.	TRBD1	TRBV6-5	CASSSKGTGTGYTF
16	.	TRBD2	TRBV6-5	CASSWTSGRPGNEQFF
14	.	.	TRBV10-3	CAISDRISNQPQHF
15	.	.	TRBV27	CASSLRASWSYEQYF
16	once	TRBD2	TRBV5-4	CASSGIAGGPAETQYF
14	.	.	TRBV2	CASSPGSAKNIQYF
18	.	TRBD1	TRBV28	CASSLVGGQPYSNQPQHF
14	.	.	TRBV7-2	CASSLVAGQYEQYF
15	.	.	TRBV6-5	CASSGGAKGEDGYTF
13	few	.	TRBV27	CASSSNMNTEAFF
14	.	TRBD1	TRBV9	CASSPWTGGHGYTF
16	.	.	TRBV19	CASSITQAYLKSPLHF
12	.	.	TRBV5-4	CASSLDPGPSYF
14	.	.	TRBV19	CASSYRAREHEQYF